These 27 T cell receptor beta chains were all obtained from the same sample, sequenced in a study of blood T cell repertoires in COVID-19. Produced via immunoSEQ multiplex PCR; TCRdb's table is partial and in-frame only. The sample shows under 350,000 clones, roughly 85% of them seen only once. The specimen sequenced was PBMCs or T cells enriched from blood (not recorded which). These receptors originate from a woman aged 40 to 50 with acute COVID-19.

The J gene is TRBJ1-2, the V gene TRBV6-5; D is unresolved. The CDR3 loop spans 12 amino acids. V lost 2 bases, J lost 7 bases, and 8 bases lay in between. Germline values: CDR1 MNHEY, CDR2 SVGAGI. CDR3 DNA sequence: TGTGCCAGCAGTTACCGTCGGAGTGGCTACACCTTC. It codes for CASSYRRSGYTF.

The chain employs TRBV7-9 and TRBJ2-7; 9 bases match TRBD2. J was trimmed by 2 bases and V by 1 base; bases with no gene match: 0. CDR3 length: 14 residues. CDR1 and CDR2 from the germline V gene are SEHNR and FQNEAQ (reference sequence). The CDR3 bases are TGTGCCAGCAGCTTAGTAGCGGGGGCCTACGAGCAGTACTTC. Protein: CASSLVAGAYEQYF.

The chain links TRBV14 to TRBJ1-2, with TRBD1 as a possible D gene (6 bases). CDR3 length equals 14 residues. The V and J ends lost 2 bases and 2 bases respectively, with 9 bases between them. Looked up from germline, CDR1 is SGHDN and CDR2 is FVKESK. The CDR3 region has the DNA TGTGCCAGCAGCCAATTAGGACAGAACTATGGCTACACCTTC. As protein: CASSQLGQNYGYTF. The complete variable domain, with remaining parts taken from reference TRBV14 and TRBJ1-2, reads EAGVTQFPSHSVIEKGQTVTLRCDPISGHDNLYWYRRVMGKEIKFLLHFVKESKQDESGMPNNRFLAERTGGTYSTLKVQPAELEDSGVYFCASSQLGQNYGYTFGSGTRLTVV.

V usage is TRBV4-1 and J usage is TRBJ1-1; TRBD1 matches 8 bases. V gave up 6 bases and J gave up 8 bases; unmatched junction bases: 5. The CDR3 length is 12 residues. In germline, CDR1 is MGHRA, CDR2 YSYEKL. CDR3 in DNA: TGCGCCAGCAGTAGACAGGGGACCGAAGCTTTCTTT. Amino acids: CASSRQGTEAFF.

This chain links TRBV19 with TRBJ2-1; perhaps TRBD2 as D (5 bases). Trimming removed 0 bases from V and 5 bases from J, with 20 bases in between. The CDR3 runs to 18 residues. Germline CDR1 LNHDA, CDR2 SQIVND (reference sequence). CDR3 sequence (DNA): TGTGCCAGTAGTATAGATCCGCGGGCGGCCCGATGGAACAATGAGCAGTTCTTC. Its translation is CASSIDPRAARWNNEQFF.

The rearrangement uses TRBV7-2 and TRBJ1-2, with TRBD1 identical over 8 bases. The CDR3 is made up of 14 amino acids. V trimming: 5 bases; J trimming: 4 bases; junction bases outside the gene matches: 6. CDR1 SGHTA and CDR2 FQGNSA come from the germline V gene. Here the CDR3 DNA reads TGTGCCAGCAGCCGTACTACAGGGGGCTATGGCTACACCTTC. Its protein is CASSRTTGGYGYTF.

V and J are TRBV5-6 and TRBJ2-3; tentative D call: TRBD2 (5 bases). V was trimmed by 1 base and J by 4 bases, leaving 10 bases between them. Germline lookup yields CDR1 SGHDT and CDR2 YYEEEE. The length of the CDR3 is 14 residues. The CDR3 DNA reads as TGTGCCAGCAGCTTGTACCGGGGTTCAGATACGCAGTATTTT. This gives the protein CASSLYRGSDTQYF.

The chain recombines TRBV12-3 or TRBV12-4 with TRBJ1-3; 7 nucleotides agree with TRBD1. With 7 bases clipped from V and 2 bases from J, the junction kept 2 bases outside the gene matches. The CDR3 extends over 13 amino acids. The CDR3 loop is CASTTGPGNTIYF. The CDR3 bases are TGTGCCAGCACGACAGGGCCTGGAAACACCATATATTTT.

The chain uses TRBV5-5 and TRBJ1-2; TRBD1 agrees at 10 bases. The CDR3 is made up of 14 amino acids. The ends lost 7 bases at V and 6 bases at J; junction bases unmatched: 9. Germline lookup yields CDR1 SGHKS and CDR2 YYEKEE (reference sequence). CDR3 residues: CASFTGDRGHGYTF. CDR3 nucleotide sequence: TGTGCCAGCTTTACCGGAGACAGGGGGCATGGCTACACCTTC. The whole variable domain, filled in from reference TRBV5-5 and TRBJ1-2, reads DAGVTQSPTHLIKTRGQQVTLRCSPISGHKSVSWYQQVLGQGPQFIFQYYEKEERGRGNFPDRFSARQFPNYSSELNVNALLLGDSALYLCASFTGDRGHGYTFGSGTRLTVV.

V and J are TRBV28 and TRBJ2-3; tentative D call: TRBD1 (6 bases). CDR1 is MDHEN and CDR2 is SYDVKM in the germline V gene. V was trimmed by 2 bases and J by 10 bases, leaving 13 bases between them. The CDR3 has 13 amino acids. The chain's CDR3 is CASSLNWQGSQYF. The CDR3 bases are TGTGCCAGCAGTTTAAATTGGCAGGGGTCGCAGTATTTT.

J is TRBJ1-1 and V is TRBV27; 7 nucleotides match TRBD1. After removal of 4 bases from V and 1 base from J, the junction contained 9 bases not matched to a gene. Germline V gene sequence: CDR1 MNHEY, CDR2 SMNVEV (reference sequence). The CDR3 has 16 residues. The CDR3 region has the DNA TGTGCCAGCAGTTCAAGGTTCAGGGGGGAGAACACTGAAGCTTTCTTT. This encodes CASSSRFRGENTEAFF.

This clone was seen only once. The DNA of the CDR3 is TGTGCCAGCTCACCGTGGACAGGGAAGGATAACTATGGCTACACCTTC. Protein product: CASSPWTGKDNYGYTF. The chain combines TRBV18 with TRBJ1-2; 8 bases map to TRBD1. Losses at the gene ends were 3 bases for V and 1 base for J; bases not matched to a gene: 7. The CDR3 spans 16 residues. Germline CDR1 is KGHSH and CDR2 is LQKENI.

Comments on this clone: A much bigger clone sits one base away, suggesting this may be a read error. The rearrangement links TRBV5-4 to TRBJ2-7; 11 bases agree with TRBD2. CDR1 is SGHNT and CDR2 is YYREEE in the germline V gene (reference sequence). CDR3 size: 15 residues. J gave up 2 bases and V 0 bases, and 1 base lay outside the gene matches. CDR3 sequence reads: CASSLGLAGTYEQYF. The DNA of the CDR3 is TGTGCCAGCAGCTTGGGACTAGCGGGGACCTACGAGCAGTACTTC.

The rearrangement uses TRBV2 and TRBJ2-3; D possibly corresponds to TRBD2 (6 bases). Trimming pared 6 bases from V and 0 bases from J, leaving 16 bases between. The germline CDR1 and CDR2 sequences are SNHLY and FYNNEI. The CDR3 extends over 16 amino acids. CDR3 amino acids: CASRRGTTASTDTQYF. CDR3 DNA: TGTGCCAGCAGGCGCGGGACCACTGCTAGCACAGATACGCAGTATTTT.

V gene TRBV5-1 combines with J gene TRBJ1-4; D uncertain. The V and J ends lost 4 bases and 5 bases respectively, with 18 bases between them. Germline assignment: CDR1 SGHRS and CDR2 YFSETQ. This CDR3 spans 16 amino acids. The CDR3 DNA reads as TGCGCCAGCAGCCCTGGGCCCGATAGGATAAATGAAAAACTGTTTTTT. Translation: CASSPGPDRINEKLFF. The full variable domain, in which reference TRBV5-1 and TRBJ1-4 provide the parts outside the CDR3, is KAGVTQTPRYLIKTRGQQVTLSCSPISGHRSVSWYQQTPGQGLQFLFEYFSETQRNKGNFPGRFSGRQFSNSRSEMNVSTLELGDSALYLCASSPGPDRINEKLFFGSGTQLSVL.

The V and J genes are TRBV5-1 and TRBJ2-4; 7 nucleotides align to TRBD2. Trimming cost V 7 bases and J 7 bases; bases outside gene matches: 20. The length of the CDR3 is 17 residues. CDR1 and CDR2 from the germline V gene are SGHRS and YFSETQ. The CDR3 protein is CASHKEKWRGGENIQYF. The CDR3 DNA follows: TGCGCCAGCCACAAAGAGAAGTGGCGGGGAGGGGAGAACATTCAGTACTTC.

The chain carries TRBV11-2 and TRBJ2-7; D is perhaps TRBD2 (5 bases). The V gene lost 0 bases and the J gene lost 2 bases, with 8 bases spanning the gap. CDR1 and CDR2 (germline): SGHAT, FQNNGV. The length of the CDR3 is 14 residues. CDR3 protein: CASSLDFGAYEQYF. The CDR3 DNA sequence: TGTGCCAGCAGCTTAGATTTCGGGGCCTACGAGCAGTACTTC.

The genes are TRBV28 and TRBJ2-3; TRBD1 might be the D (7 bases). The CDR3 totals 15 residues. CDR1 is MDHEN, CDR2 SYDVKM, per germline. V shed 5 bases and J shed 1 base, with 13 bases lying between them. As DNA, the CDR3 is TGTGCCAGCAGTGGAGGGGGCCCCGGCACAGATACGCAGTATTTT. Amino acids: CASSGGGPGTDTQYF.

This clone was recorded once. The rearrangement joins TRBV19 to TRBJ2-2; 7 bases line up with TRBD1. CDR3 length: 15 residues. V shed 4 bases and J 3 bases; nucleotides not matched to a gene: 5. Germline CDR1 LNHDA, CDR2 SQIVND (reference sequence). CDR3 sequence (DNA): TGTGCCAGTAGTAAACAGGGGCTGCACACCGGGGAGCTGTTTTTT. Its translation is CASSKQGLHTGELFF.

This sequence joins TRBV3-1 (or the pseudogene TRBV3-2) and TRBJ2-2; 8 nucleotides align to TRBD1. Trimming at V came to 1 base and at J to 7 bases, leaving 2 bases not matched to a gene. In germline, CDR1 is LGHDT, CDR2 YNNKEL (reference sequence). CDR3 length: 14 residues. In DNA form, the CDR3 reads TGTGCCAGCAGCCAAGGGACAGGGTACGGGGAGCTGTTTTTT. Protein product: CASSQGTGYGELFF.

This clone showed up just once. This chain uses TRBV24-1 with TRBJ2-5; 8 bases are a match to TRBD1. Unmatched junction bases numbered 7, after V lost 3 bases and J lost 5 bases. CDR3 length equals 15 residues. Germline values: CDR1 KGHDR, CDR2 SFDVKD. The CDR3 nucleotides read TGTGCCACCAGTGATACCTCAGGGGGCGGGGAGACCCAGTACTTC. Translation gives CATSDTSGGGETQYF.

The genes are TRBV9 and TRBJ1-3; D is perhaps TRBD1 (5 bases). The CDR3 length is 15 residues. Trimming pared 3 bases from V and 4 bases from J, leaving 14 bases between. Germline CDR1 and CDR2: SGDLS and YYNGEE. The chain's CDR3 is CASSAAGFTGNTIYF. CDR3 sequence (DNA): TGTGCCAGCAGCGCAGCAGGGTTCACGGGAAACACCATATATTTT. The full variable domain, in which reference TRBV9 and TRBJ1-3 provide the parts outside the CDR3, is DSGVTQTPKHLITATGQRVTLRCSPRSGDLSVYWYQQSLDQGLQFLIQYYNGEERAKGNILERFSAQQFPDLHSELNLSSLELGDSALYFCASSAAGFTGNTIYFGEGSWLTVV.

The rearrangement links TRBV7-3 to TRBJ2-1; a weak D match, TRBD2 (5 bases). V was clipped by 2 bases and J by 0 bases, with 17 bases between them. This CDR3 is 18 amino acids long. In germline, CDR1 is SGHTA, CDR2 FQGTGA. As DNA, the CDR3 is TGTGCCAGCAGCTTAGGGCAGGACTCTAGCATCTCCTACAATGAGCAGTTCTTC. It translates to CASSLGQDSSISYNEQFF.

CDR3 in DNA: TGTGCCAGCAGTCCCCACCAAGGAAGGCGGGCTCAGCCCCAGCATTTT. It yields the protein CASSPHQGRRAQPQHF. V usage is TRBV28 and J usage is TRBJ1-5; D ambiguous. From germline, CDR1 is MDHEN and CDR2 SYDVKM. The CDR3 contains 16 residues. V lost 5 bases, J lost 6 bases, and 20 bases lay in between.

The CDR3 nucleotides are TGTGCCAGCAGCTCTCTGCGGGGGAACTACGAGCAGTACTTC. As protein: CASSSLRGNYEQYF. J is TRBJ2-7 and V is TRBV7-9, with 7 bases aligning to TRBD2. Looked up from germline, CDR1 is SEHNR and CDR2 is FQNEAQ (reference sequence). V trimming: 4 bases; J trimming: 3 bases; junction bases outside the gene matches: 6. The CDR3 contains 14 residues.

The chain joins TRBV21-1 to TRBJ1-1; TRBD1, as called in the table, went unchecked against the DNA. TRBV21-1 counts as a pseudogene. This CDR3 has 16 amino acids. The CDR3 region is CASSKVTGARNTEAFF. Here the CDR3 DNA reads TGTGCCAGCAGCAAAGTAACAGGGGCTCGAAACACTGAAGCTTTCTTT.

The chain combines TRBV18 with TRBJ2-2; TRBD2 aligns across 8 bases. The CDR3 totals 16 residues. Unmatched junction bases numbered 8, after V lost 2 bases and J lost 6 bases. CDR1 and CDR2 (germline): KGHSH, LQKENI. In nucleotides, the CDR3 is TGTGCCAGCTCACCAAGGAGCGGGAGCCGATCCGGGGAGCTGTTTTTT. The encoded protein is CASSPRSGSRSGELFF.